This TCR beta chain was recorded in a study of blood T cells in healthy people across ages. A sample-barcoded 5' primer and a J-beta primer mix were used in a second PCR of roughly 7 to 11 cycles. Each single sample gave us at least 2.5 million CDR3-containing paired-end reads. TCRdb re-called the 5' RACE reads through MiXCR, storing one row per CDR3 protein. The sample lists more than 450,000 distinct CDR3 sequences, about 25% occurring once. This clonotype has just a few counts. Total RNA, at least 5 micrograms per sample, was extracted from PBMCs. These sequences were also reported in another study, on T cells of mothers and their children. From that paper: In this cohort, donors were three healthy Caucasian mothers plus their six children. Mother-child pairs who were related displayed a slightly higher overlap than unrelated pairs, a difference that was non-significant.

What was sequenced was blood. This receptor was obtained from a boy aged 2 to 9 in good health.

CDR3 protein: CASSFQIAGETQYF. CDR3 DNA sequence: TGCGCCAGCAGCTTCCAAATAGCGGGAGAGACCCAGTACTTC. The chain employs TRBV5-1 and TRBJ2-5, with 7 bases aligning to TRBD2. The V segment lost 2 bases and the J segment 4 bases; nucleotides outside the gene matches: 5. This CDR3 has 14 residues. CDR1 SGHRS and CDR2 YFSETQ come from the germline V gene.